The 15 T cell receptor beta chains below come from one sample, sequenced in a study of cytomegalovirus exposure and HLA in healthy donors (dated by TCRdb to 2015 to 2018). Libraries were made using the immunoSEQ multiplex PCR assay. A mixture of 60 forward primers for TCR Vbeta segments and 13 reverse primers for TCR Jbeta segments was used in the multiplex PCR. TCRdb retrieved this table from immuneACCESS and kept in-frame rearrangements only. Not all clones are present; in checked studies, unresolved V genes account for under half, and no reason is known for the remainder. Counted in this sample were approximately 140,000 clones; 70% to 80% of them appeared once. Of the sample, under 4.5% falls within the top ten clones. Material for sequencing was PBMCs. The receptor source for this set is a young man in good health and CMV-seronegative.

The rearrangement uses TRBV6-1 and TRBJ2-5, with 8 bases aligning to TRBD2. Germline values: CDR1 MNHNS, CDR2 SASEGT. The CDR3 consists of 17 residues. V shed 4 bases, J shed 5 bases, and the junction held 15 bases outside the gene matches. CDR3: CASSAQKRSGSMETQYF. The CDR3 DNA sequence: TGTGCCAGCAGTGCCCAAAAGCGGAGCGGGAGCATGGAGACCCAGTACTTC.

This chain joins TRBV5-1 and TRBJ2-5; maybe TRBD1 (6 bases). The CDR3 loop spans 15 amino acids. Between the trimmed V and J ends, which lost 0 bases and 4 bases, there was a span of 13 bases. CDR1 and CDR2 from the germline V gene are SGHRS and YFSETQ. The CDR3 sequence is CASSLVPGARETQYF. The CDR3 DNA reads as TGCGCCAGCAGCTTGGTCCCAGGGGCACGAGAGACCCAGTACTTC.

The chain recombines TRBV19 with TRBJ1-1; D may be TRBD1 (6 bases). There are 14 residues in the CDR3. Germline CDR1 reads LNHDA; CDR2 reads SQIVND (reference sequence). The V gene lost 5 bases and the J gene lost 3 bases, with 13 bases spanning the gap. DNA of the CDR3: TGTGCCAGTAGTCGAACCCCAGGGGACACTGAAGCTTTCTTT. The encoded protein is CASSRTPGDTEAFF.

The chain employs TRBV27 and TRBJ1-1; 9 nucleotides agree with TRBD1. There are 16 residues in the CDR3. Germline CDR1 is MNHEY and CDR2 is SMNVEV (reference sequence). The V and J ends lost 3 bases and 11 bases, in that order; junction bases with no gene match: 16. CDR3 nucleotides: TGTGCCAGCAGTTTCGTTACGGGGACAGGGATATCTCGGGCTTTCTTT. Amino acid sequence: CASSFVTGTGISRAFF.

This sequence joins TRBV18 and TRBJ2-5; tentative D call: TRBD2 (5 bases). The end of the DNA fits TRBJ2-7 better, so the J call may be wrong. This CDR3 spans 14 amino acids. Germline assignment: CDR1 KGHSH and CDR2 LQKENI. The CDR3 sequence is CASSLEAGSYEQYF. The CDR3 nucleotides are TGTGCCAGCTCACTAGAGGCGGGCTCCTACGAGCAGTACTTC.

This chain uses TRBV29-1 with TRBJ1-2; weak D call: TRBD1 (5 bases). Trimming took 7 bases from V and 8 from J, leaving 17 bases between them. The germline CDR1 and CDR2 sequences are SQVTM and ANQGSEA. The CDR3 runs to 12 residues. The CDR3: CSAPDRQTGYTF. The CDR3 region has the DNA TGCAGCGCTCCGGACCGACAGACCGGCTACACCTTC.

V and J are TRBV18 and TRBJ2-5, with TRBD2 identical over 8 bases. Per germline, CDR1 KGHSH and CDR2 LQKENI. This CDR3 comprises 15 residues. The J segment lost 4 bases and the V segment lost 3 bases, leaving 7 bases of the junction unmatched. The chain's CDR3 is CASSPLASGRETQYF. CDR3 coding DNA: TGTGCCAGCTCACCCTTGGCAAGCGGGAGAGAGACCCAGTACTTC. The whole variable domain, remainder taken from reference TRBV18 and TRBJ2-5, is NAGVMQNPRHLVRRRGQEARLRCSPMKGHSHVYWYRQLPEEGLKFMVYLQKENIIDESGMPKERFSAEFPKEGPSILRIQQVVRGDSAAYFCASSPLASGRETQYFGPGTRLLVL.

CDR3 DNA sequence: TGTGCCAGCAGCAAAGACAGGGTATGGTATAAGGGATCACCCCTCCACTTT. Translating it yields CASSKDRVWYKGSPLHF. The chain joins TRBV2 to TRBJ1-6, with TRBD1 identical over 7 bases. The CDR3 has 17 amino acids. Per germline, CDR1 SNHLY and CDR2 FYNNEI. Trimming removed 6 bases from V and 10 bases from J; junction bases left unmatched: 18.

This chain joins TRBV7-3 and TRBJ1-5; 7 bases are a match to TRBD1. Germline assignment: CDR1 SGHTA and CDR2 FQGTGA. Germline trimming cut 0 bases from V and 5 bases from J; bases unmatched to any gene: 16. This CDR3 spans 19 amino acids. The CDR3: CASSLTARDRDRYDQPQHF. CDR3 DNA: TGTGCCAGCAGCTTAACGGCCCGCGACCGGGACAGATATGATCAGCCCCAGCATTTT.

The chain recombines TRBV27 with TRBJ2-5, with D uncertain. The last part of the DNA fits TRBJ2-7 better; the J call may be wrong. Germline CDR1 MNHEY, CDR2 SMNVEV (reference sequence). This CDR3 has 13 amino acids. The CDR3 DNA follows: TGTGCCAGCAGTTCTGTCAACTCCTACGAGCAGTACTTC. Translation: CASSSVNSYEQYF.

The V gene is TRBV29-1, the J gene TRBJ2-7; TRBD1 matches at 7 bases. This CDR3 has 12 amino acids. CDR1 and CDR2 from the germline V gene are SQVTM and ANQGSEA. Trimming took 4 bases from V and 2 from J; bases not matched to a gene: 2. The CDR3, as DNA: TGCAGCGTTGGACAGGGAACCTACGAGCAGTACTTC. It yields the protein CSVGQGTYEQYF.

The V call is TRBV7-3, the J call TRBJ2-1, with TRBD2 matching 10 bases. Germline V gene sequence: CDR1 SGHTA, CDR2 FQGTGA. CDR3 length: 15 residues. V was pared by 4 bases and J by 9 bases, with 9 bases of the junction left unmatched. The CDR3 region is CASSSIAGGRGEQFF. CDR3 in DNA: TGTGCCAGCAGCTCGATAGCGGGAGGTCGCGGTGAGCAGTTCTTC.

This rearrangement joins TRBV5-1 to TRBJ1-1; D gene ambiguous. CDR3 length: 13 residues. Germline CDR1 SGHRS, CDR2 YFSETQ. Trimming stripped 2 bases from V and 5 bases from J, with 10 bases between. Here the CDR3 DNA reads TGCGCCAGCAGCTTAACACAGAGAACTGAAGCTTTCTTT. It codes for CASSLTQRTEAFF.

The chain joins TRBV6-5 to TRBJ2-1, with 7 bases lining up with TRBD1. The CDR3 covers 13 residues. J lost 3 bases, V lost 6 bases, and 2 bases had no gene match. Germline V gives CDR1 MNHEY, CDR2 SVGAGI. CDR3 protein: CASSWDSYNEQFF. CDR3 coding DNA: TGTGCCAGCAGCTGGGACAGCTACAATGAGCAGTTCTTC.

Worth noting for this clone: Relative to the germline gene, one junction end is altered; a read error may explain this. This chain connects TRBV2 to TRBJ1-1, with 9 bases lining up with TRBD1. The CDR3 length is 11 residues. Germline lookup yields CDR1 SNHLY and CDR2 FYNNEI. The CDR3 DNA is TGTGCCAGCCCATTTATACGACAGGGGGTCTTT. Translated: CASPFIRQGVF.